The entry below gives a single TCR beta chain sequence along with its context. Indicated time point: pretreatment peripheral blood. This sample is drawn from a study of PD-L1 blockade in urothelial cancer. CDR3 size: 13 residues. Germline-derived CDR1 and CDR2 are SGHNT and YENEEA. V lost 8 bases, J lost 8 bases, and 15 bases lay in between. Produced via immunoSEQ multiplex PCR; TCRdb's table is partial and in-frame only. The profile shows 90,000 or so clones, roughly 89% of them singletons. This receptor was identified in a man aged 55 to 70 with urothelial cancer. Specimen: PBMCs, collected around atezolizumab (anti-PD-L1) treatment. The rearrangement links TRBV11-3 to TRBJ1-4, with a weak D call TRBD1 (5 bases). CDR3 residues: CASGRERGEKLFF. DNA for the CDR3: TGTGCCAGCGGGAGGGAGAGGGGAGAAAAACTGTTTTTT. Supplemented by reference TRBV11-3 and TRBJ1-4, the full variable domain reads EAGVVQSPRYKIIEKKQPVAFWCNPISGHNTLYWYLQNLGQGPELLIRYENEEAVDDSQLPKDRFSAERLKGVDSTLKIQPAELGDSAVYLCASGRERGEKLFFGSGTQLSVL.